The 2 T cell receptor beta chains below were found in one sample sequenced in a study of OX40 agonist ivuxolimab in advanced cancers. Libraries were prepared by immunoSEQ multiplex PCR; TCRdb keeps only in-frame clonotypes and omits some of them. The repertoire has 35,000 to 40,000 clones, approximately 80% of them found once; the top ten carry roughly 18%. Sequences were derived from CD4+ or CD8+ T cells sorted from blood, sampled in a trial of the OX40 agonist ivuxolimab. These receptors all stem from an adult with an advanced solid tumor such as melanoma, head and neck, liver or kidney cancer.

For the CDR3, the DNA is TGTGCCAGCAGCTTGGCCTATTTAGGCAACTATGGCTACACCTTC. It yields the protein CASSLAYLGNYGYTF. The V and J genes are TRBV5-5 and TRBJ1-2; D unclear. Trimming stripped 0 bases from V and 2 bases from J, with 11 bases between. CDR1 is SGHKS, CDR2 YYEKEE, per germline (reference sequence). This CDR3 comprises 15 residues.

The CDR3 sequence: CASSLVGDSIIYEQYF. CDR3 nucleotide sequence: TGTGCCAGCAGCTTAGTTGGGGACAGCATAATCTACGAGCAGTACTTC. The rearrangement joins TRBV7-8 to TRBJ2-7; 7 bases are shared with TRBD1. Germline V gene lookup returns CDR1 SGHVS and CDR2 FQNEAQ. This CDR3 spans 16 amino acids. Trimming took 1 base from V and 3 from J; bases not matched to a gene: 9.